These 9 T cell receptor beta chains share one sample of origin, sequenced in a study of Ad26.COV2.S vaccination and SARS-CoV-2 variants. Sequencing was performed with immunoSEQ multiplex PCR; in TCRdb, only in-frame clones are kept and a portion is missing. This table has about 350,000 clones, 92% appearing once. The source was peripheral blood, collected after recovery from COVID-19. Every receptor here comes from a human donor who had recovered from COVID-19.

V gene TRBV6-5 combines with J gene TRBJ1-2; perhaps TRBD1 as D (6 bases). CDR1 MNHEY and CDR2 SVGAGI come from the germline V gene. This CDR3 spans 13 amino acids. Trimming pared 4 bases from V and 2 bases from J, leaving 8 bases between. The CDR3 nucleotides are TGTGCCAGCAGTTCGGACAGCAACTATGGCTACACCTTC. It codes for CASSSDSNYGYTF.

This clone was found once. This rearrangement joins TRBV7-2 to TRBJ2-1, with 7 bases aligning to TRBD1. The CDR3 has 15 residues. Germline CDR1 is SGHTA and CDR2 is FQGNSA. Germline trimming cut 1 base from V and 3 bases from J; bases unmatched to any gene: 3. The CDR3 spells CASSLDRGFYNEQFF. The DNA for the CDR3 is TGTGCCAGCAGCTTAGACAGGGGTTTCTACAATGAGCAGTTCTTC. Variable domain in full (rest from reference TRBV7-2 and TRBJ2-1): GAGVSQSPSNKVTEKGKDVELRCDPISGHTALYWYRQSLGQGLEFLIYFQGNSAPDKSGLPSDRFSAERTGGSVSTLTIQRTQQEDSAVYLCASSLDRGFYNEQFFGPGTRLTVL.

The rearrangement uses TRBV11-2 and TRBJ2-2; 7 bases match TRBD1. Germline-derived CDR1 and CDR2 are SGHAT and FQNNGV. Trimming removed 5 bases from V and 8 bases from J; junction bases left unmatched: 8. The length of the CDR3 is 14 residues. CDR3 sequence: CASSATGAGGELFF. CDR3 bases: TGTGCCAGCAGCGCAACAGGGGCGGGTGGGGAGCTGTTTTTT.

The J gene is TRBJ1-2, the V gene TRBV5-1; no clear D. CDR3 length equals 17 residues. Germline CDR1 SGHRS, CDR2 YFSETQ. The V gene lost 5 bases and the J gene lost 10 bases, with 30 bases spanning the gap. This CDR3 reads CASSSAVGFVAQDDYTF. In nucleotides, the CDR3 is TGCGCCAGCAGTTCAGCAGTGGGATTTGTGGCCCAAGATGACTACACCTTC.

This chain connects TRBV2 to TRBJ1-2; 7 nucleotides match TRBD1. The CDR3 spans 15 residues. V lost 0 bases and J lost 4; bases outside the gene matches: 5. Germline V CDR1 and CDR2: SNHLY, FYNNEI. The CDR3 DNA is TGTGCCAGCAGTGAAGCCCGGGGACAGACCTATGGCTACACCTTC. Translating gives CASSEARGQTYGYTF.

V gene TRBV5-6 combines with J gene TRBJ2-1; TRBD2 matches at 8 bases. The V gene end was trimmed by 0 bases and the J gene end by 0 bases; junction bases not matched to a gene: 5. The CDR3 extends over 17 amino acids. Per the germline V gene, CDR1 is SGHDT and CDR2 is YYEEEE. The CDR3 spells CASSLDRGGSSYNEQFF. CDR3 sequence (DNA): TGTGCCAGCAGCTTGGATCGCGGGGGGAGCTCCTACAATGAGCAGTTCTTC.

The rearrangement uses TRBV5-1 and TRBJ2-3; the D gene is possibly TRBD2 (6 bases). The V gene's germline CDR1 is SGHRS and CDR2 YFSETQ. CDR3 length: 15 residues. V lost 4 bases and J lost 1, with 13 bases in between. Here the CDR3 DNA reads TGCGCCAGCAGCCTGGAGGGGAGGCGCACAGATACGCAGTATTTT. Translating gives CASSLEGRRTDTQYF.

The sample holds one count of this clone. Here the CDR3 reads CASSPEGIAFF. The CDR3 DNA reads as TGTGCCAGCTCACCGGAGGGTATTGCTTTCTTT. The rearrangement joins TRBV18 to TRBJ1-1; D gene uncertain. The V gene lost 3 bases and the J gene lost 11 bases, with 10 bases spanning the gap. The germline gives CDR1 KGHSH, CDR2 LQKENI. The length of the CDR3 is 11 residues.

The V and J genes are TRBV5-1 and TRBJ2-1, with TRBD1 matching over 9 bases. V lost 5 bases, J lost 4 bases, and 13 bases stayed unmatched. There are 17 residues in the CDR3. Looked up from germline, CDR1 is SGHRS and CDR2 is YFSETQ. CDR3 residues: CASSPEIRDRVYNEQFF. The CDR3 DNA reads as TGCGCCAGCAGTCCCGAAATAAGGGACAGGGTGTACAATGAGCAGTTCTTC.